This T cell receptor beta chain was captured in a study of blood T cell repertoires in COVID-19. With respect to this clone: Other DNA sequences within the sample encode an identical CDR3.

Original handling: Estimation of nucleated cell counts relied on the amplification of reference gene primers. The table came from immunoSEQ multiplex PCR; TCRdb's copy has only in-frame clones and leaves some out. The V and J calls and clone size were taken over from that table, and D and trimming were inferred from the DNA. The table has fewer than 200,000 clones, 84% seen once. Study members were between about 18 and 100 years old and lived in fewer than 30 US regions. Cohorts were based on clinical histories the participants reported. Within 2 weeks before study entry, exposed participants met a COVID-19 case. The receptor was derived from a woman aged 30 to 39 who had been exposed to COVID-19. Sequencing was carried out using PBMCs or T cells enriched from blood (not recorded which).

Here the CDR3 reads CASSQDGDSPLHF. The CDR3 DNA sequence: TGTGCCAGCAGCCAAGACGGAGATTCACCCCTCCACTTT. The rearrangement uses TRBV3-1 (or the pseudogene TRBV3-2) and TRBJ1-6; D ambiguous. CDR3 length: 13 amino acids. The V end lost 0 bases, the J end lost 8 bases, and 5 bases lay between the germline ends. Looked up from germline, CDR1 is LGHDT and CDR2 is YNNKEL (reference sequence).